A selection of T cell receptor beta chains follows, all from one sample in a study of blood T cells in healthy people across ages. TCRdb independently ran MiXCR on the 5' RACE reads; one entry per CDR3 protein. Among approximately 1,000,000 distinct CDR3 sequences, around two fifths were seen once, and the ten largest hold around 13%. Sequenced material: blood. The receptor set was obtained from a man between 18 and 29 years old in good health. Each CDR3 is given with its conserved first and last residue. A D gene is named only where the DNA matches it firmly. Clone size, where shown, is once, few, many, or a class for clones that have expanded.

clone_size: -
v_call: TRBV5-1
j_call: TRBJ2-1
d_call: -
cdr3_nt: TGCGCCAGCAGCTTGGAGCGCAACTCCTACAATGAGCAGTTCTTC
cdr3_aa: CASSLERNSYNEQFF

clone_size: few
v_call: TRBV28
j_call: TRBJ1-6
d_call: TRBD1
cdr3_nt: TGTGCCATAAGACAGGGTAGCTCGAATTCACCCCTCCACTTT
cdr3_aa: CAIRQGSSNSPLHF

clone_size: few
v_call: TRBV27
j_call: TRBJ1-2
d_call: -
cdr3_nt: TGTGCCAGCAGTCTTAATACTAGGGGTGGCTACACCTTC
cdr3_aa: CASSLNTRGGYTF

clone_size: few
v_call: TRBV10-3
j_call: TRBJ2-5
d_call: TRBD1
cdr3_nt: TGTGCCATCAGTGAGTCGAGAGGGGGCTTGGAGACCCAGTACTTC
cdr3_aa: CAISESRGGLETQYF

clone_size: -
v_call: TRBV2
j_call: TRBJ2-7
d_call: TRBD1
cdr3_nt: TGTGCCAGCAGTGTAATGAGGACAGGGACTCGCGAGCAGTACTTC
cdr3_aa: CASSVMRTGTREQYF

clone_size: few
v_call: TRBV7-8
j_call: TRBJ1-4
d_call: TRBD1
cdr3_nt: TGTGCCAGCAGCCTACAGGGGGGCCTGGCTAATGAAAAACTGTTTTTT
cdr3_aa: CASSLQGGLANEKLFF

clone_size: -
v_call: TRBV20-1
j_call: TRBJ1-5
d_call: -
cdr3_nt: TGCAGTGCTAGAGCGGATCATAGCAATCAGCCCCAGCATTTT
cdr3_aa: CSARADHSNQPQHF

clone_size: -
v_call: TRBV27
j_call: TRBJ1-2
d_call: -
cdr3_nt: TGTGCCAGCAGTTCGGGCTTTTCCGGCACCCATGGTTACACCTTC
cdr3_aa: CASSSGFSGTHGYTF

clone_size: few
v_call: TRBV7-2
j_call: TRBJ2-3
d_call: TRBD1
cdr3_nt: TGTGCCAGCAGCTCAAGCTTGGGACAGGGCACAGATACGCAGTATTTT
cdr3_aa: CASSSSLGQGTDTQYF

clone_size: few
v_call: TRBV5-6
j_call: TRBJ1-2
d_call: -
cdr3_nt: TGTGCCAGCAGCTTCAAGGGAGGTAACTATGGCTACACCTTC
cdr3_aa: CASSFKGGNYGYTF

clone_size: -
v_call: TRBV10-3
j_call: TRBJ2-3
d_call: TRBD1
cdr3_nt: TGTGCCATCAGCTTTCGGACAGGGGGCACAGATACGCAGTATTTT
cdr3_aa: CAISFRTGGTDTQYF

clone_size: -
v_call: TRBV25-1
j_call: TRBJ2-5
d_call: -
cdr3_nt: TGTGCCCCGGCTCCGGGGCTTGAGACCCAGTACTTC
cdr3_aa: CAPAPGLETQYF

clone_size: once
v_call: TRBV20-1
j_call: TRBJ2-7
d_call: TRBD1
cdr3_nt: TGCAGTGCGAGCGAGGGGACAGGGAGTTACGAGCAGTACTTC
cdr3_aa: CSASEGTGSYEQYF

clone_size: few
v_call: TRBV4-3
j_call: TRBJ1-4
d_call: -
cdr3_nt: TGCGCCAGCAGCCAAGGAGGGGGACGCGCCAATGAAAAACTGTTTTTT
cdr3_aa: CASSQGGGRANEKLFF

clone_size: few
v_call: TRBV5-1
j_call: TRBJ2-1
d_call: -
cdr3_nt: TGCGCCAGCAGCTTGGATCTCAGGCCCCCCTACAATGAGCAGTTCTTC
cdr3_aa: CASSLDLRPPYNEQFF

clone_size: -
v_call: TRBV11-1
j_call: TRBJ2-1
d_call: -
cdr3_nt: TGTGCCAGCAGCTTCCTGGGCTCACAAGAGACCCAGTTCTTC
cdr3_aa: CASSFLGSQETQFF

clone_size: -
v_call: TRBV7-3
j_call: TRBJ1-1
d_call: TRBD1
cdr3_nt: TGTGCCAGCAGCTTATATAGGGGGCTGGAGGCTTTCTTT
cdr3_aa: CASSLYRGLEAFF

clone_size: -
v_call: TRBV7-2
j_call: TRBJ1-1
d_call: -
cdr3_nt: TGTGCCAGCAGCTTAGATACATGGGCAAACACTGAAGCTTTCTTT
cdr3_aa: CASSLDTWANTEAFF

clone_size: -
v_call: TRBV3-1
j_call: TRBJ1-1
d_call: -
cdr3_nt: TGTGCCAGCAGCCAAGATGGATGGGCAGCTTTCTTT
cdr3_aa: CASSQDGWAAFF

clone_size: many
v_call: TRBV6-1
j_call: TRBJ2-4
d_call: -
cdr3_nt: TGTGCCAGCAGTGAACGGCAGGGAGTAGCCAAAAACATTCAGTACTTC
cdr3_aa: CASSERQGVAKNIQYF

clone_size: few
v_call: TRBV4-3
j_call: TRBJ2-5
d_call: TRBD1
cdr3_nt: TGCGCCAGCAGCCAAGCCCCCTCGGGACAGGGTTTAGAGACCCAGTACTTC
cdr3_aa: CASSQAPSGQGLETQYF

clone_size: few
v_call: TRBV12-3/TRBV12-4
j_call: TRBJ2-1
d_call: TRBD1
cdr3_nt: TGTGCCAGCAGTTTAAGCCGGGACAGGATTTACAATGAGCAGTTCTTC
cdr3_aa: CASSLSRDRIYNEQFF

clone_size: few
v_call: TRBV29-1
j_call: TRBJ1-1
d_call: -
cdr3_nt: TGCAGCGCCGGGGGGCCTGGGTGGGCTCCGATGAACACTGAAGCTTTCTTT
cdr3_aa: CSAGGPGWAPMNTEAFF

clone_size: -
v_call: TRBV12-3/TRBV12-4
j_call: TRBJ2-3
d_call: TRBD2
cdr3_nt: TGTGCCAGCAGTTACGCGGGGGGAACGGAAGCTAGCGCAGATACGCAGTATTTT
cdr3_aa: CASSYAGGTEASADTQYF

clone_size: -
v_call: TRBV10-3
j_call: TRBJ1-2
d_call: -
cdr3_nt: TGTGCCATCAGCGATCCTTATGGCTACACCTTC
cdr3_aa: CAISDPYGYTF

clone_size: -
v_call: TRBV12-5
j_call: TRBJ2-7
d_call: TRBD2
cdr3_nt: TGTGCTAGTGGCAGCGGGGATTCTCCCTACGAGCAGTACTTC
cdr3_aa: CASGSGDSPYEQYF

clone_size: -
v_call: TRBV9
j_call: TRBJ1-2
d_call: -
cdr3_nt: TGTGCCAGCAGCGGTCCTGGACAGATAAACTATGGCTACACCTTC
cdr3_aa: CASSGPGQINYGYTF

clone_size: -
v_call: TRBV20-1
j_call: TRBJ2-7
d_call: TRBD2
cdr3_nt: TGCAGTGCTAGGGGGGTAGCGGGCTCCAATGAGCAGTACTTC
cdr3_aa: CSARGVAGSNEQYF

clone_size: -
v_call: TRBV4-3
j_call: TRBJ2-3
d_call: TRBD2
cdr3_nt: TGCGCCAGCAGCCAAGATTTGCTAGCGGCGATCACAGATACGCAGTATTTT
cdr3_aa: CASSQDLLAAITDTQYF

clone_size: few
v_call: TRBV28
j_call: TRBJ2-3
d_call: -
cdr3_nt: TGTGCCAGCAGTTCCTCGACAGGAGCCACAGATACGCAGTATTTT
cdr3_aa: CASSSSTGATDTQYF

clone_size: few
v_call: TRBV4-2
j_call: TRBJ2-2
d_call: -
cdr3_nt: TGTGCCAGCAGCCAAGATGAAGCGCTGGACACCGGGGAGCTGTTTTTT
cdr3_aa: CASSQDEALDTGELFF

clone_size: -
v_call: TRBV4-1
j_call: TRBJ1-1
d_call: -
cdr3_nt: TGCGCCAGCAGCCAAGATCGGCCAGGGAGGTTCACTGAAGCTTTCTTT
cdr3_aa: CASSQDRPGRFTEAFF

clone_size: -
v_call: TRBV20-1
j_call: TRBJ1-1
d_call: -
cdr3_nt: TGCAGTGCTAGAAGGGGGGTGAGCACTGAAGCTTTCTTT
cdr3_aa: CSARRGVSTEAFF

clone_size: few
v_call: TRBV7-2
j_call: TRBJ1-5
d_call: -
cdr3_nt: TGTGCCAGCAGCTTAGTTCAAGCTAGCAATCAGCCCCAGCATTTT
cdr3_aa: CASSLVQASNQPQHF

clone_size: -
v_call: TRBV12-3/TRBV12-4
j_call: TRBJ1-1
d_call: TRBD1
cdr3_nt: TGTGCCAGCAGTTTGGTGTCAGGGGGCGCTGAAGCTTTCTTT
cdr3_aa: CASSLVSGGAEAFF

clone_size: -
v_call: TRBV18
j_call: TRBJ1-5
d_call: -
cdr3_nt: TGTGCCAGCTCACAAACGGACGGAGACATCAATCAGCCCCAGCATTTT
cdr3_aa: CASSQTDGDINQPQHF

clone_size: once
v_call: TRBV20-1
j_call: TRBJ1-5
d_call: TRBD1
cdr3_nt: TGCAGTGCTGCCTCGGGACAGGGGGGCGTCAATCAGCCCCAGCATTTT
cdr3_aa: CSAASGQGGVNQPQHF

clone_size: many
v_call: TRBV29-1
j_call: TRBJ1-2
d_call: -
cdr3_nt: TGCAGCGTTGAACGGGGTCTTCGACTTGGCTACACCTTC
cdr3_aa: CSVERGLRLGYTF

clone_size: -
v_call: TRBV4-3
j_call: TRBJ2-3
d_call: -
cdr3_nt: TGCGCCAGCAGCCAAGAGTTGGCAGATACGCAGTATTTT
cdr3_aa: CASSQELADTQYF

clone_size: -
v_call: TRBV7-2
j_call: TRBJ1-2
d_call: -
cdr3_nt: TGTGCCAGCAGCTTAGTTGCCTCCGGGGGCTACACCTTC
cdr3_aa: CASSLVASGGYTF

clone_size: -
v_call: TRBV4-3
j_call: TRBJ1-2
d_call: -
cdr3_nt: TGCGCCAGCAGCCAAGAAAGAGACAAATACTACTATGGCTACACCTTC
cdr3_aa: CASSQERDKYYYGYTF

clone_size: -
v_call: TRBV20-1
j_call: TRBJ2-1
d_call: -
cdr3_nt: TGCAGTGCGGGCGACAGCCCCCAAGAGACCCAGTTCTTC
cdr3_aa: CSAGDSPQETQFF

clone_size: -
v_call: TRBV27
j_call: TRBJ2-7
d_call: -
cdr3_nt: TGTGCCAGCAGTTTAGGGCCCCATTCGGGGTTTCTCTCCTACGAGCAGTACTTC
cdr3_aa: CASSLGPHSGFLSYEQYF

clone_size: -
v_call: TRBV21-1
j_call: TRBJ2-1
d_call: -
cdr3_nt: TGTGCCAGCAGCCTCTTCCCGGGACAGGGCCGCAATGAGCAGTTCTTC
cdr3_aa: CASSLFPGQGRNEQFF

clone_size: -
v_call: TRBV3-1
j_call: TRBJ2-1
d_call: TRBD2
cdr3_nt: TGTGCCAGCAGCCAAGGACGACTTAGCGGGGCCTACAATGAGCAGTTCTTC
cdr3_aa: CASSQGRLSGAYNEQFF

clone_size: few
v_call: TRBV6-2/TRBV6-3
j_call: TRBJ2-7
d_call: -
cdr3_nt: TGTGCCAGCAGTTACTCGAACGAATACGAGCAGTACTTC
cdr3_aa: CASSYSNEYEQYF

clone_size: -
v_call: TRBV6-5
j_call: TRBJ2-7
d_call: TRBD1
cdr3_nt: TGTGCCAGCGGTTACCTCGGACAGGGTAGATACGAGCAGTACTTC
cdr3_aa: CASGYLGQGRYEQYF

clone_size: -
v_call: TRBV12-3/TRBV12-4
j_call: TRBJ2-7
d_call: -
cdr3_nt: TGTGCCAGCAACCTTGGACAAGGATACGAGCAGTACTTC
cdr3_aa: CASNLGQGYEQYF

clone_size: few
v_call: TRBV6-5
j_call: TRBJ2-5
d_call: TRBD1
cdr3_nt: TGTGCCAGCAGAGCACAGGGGGCGCTTGGAGAGACCCAGTACTTC
cdr3_aa: CASRAQGALGETQYF

clone_size: few
v_call: TRBV7-8
j_call: TRBJ1-2
d_call: -
cdr3_nt: TGTGCCAGCAGCTTAGCAGGGAAAGCCTATGGCTACACCTTC
cdr3_aa: CASSLAGKAYGYTF